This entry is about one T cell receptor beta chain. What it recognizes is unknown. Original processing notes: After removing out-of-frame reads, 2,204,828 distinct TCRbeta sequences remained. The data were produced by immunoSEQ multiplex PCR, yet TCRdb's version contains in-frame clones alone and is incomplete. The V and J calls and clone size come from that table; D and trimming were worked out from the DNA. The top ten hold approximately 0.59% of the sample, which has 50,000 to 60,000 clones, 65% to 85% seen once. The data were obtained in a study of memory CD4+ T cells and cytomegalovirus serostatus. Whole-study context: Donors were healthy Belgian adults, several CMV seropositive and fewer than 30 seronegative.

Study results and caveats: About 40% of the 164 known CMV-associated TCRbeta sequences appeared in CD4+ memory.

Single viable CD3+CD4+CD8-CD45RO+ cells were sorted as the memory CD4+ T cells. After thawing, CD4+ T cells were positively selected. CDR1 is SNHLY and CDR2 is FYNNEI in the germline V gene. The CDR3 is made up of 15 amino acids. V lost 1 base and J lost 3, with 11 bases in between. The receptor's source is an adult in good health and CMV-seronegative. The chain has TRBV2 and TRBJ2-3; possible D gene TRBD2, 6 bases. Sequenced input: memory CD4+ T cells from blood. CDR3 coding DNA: TGTGCCAGCAGTGAAGACGTGCGGGGTACAGATACGCAGTATTTT. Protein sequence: CASSEDVRGTDTQYF.